The T cell receptor beta chain described here comes from a study of blood T cell repertoires in COVID-19. As for the study in general: In each case, the material was cDNA or gDNA derived from T cells, B-cell-depleted T cells, or PBMCs.

In the source study's methods: Quantification of nucleated cells was approximated via reference gene primer amplification. The repertoire was sequenced with immunoSEQ multiplex PCR; TCRdb's copy has only in-frame clones and lacks some. The V and J calls and the clone size are those of that table, but D and trimming were determined from the DNA. The sample holds about 120,000 clones; over 75% are singletons and the top ten take around 15%. The CDR3 loop spans 16 amino acids. CDR1 and CDR2 from the germline V gene are SEHNR and FQNEAQ (reference sequence). V shed 0 bases, J shed 5 bases, and the junction held 8 bases outside the gene matches.

V is TRBV7-9 and J is TRBJ2-7; the match to TRBD1 covers 9 bases. The sequenced material came from peripheral blood. The source is a man in his sixties with active or convalescent COVID-19. This chain's CDR3 is CASSLAWGQGNNEQYF. DNA for the CDR3: TGTGCCAGCAGCTTAGCGTGGGGACAGGGTAACAACGAGCAGTACTTC.